These 21 T cell receptor beta chains were sequenced from one sample in a study. MiXCR, run by TCRdb on the RT-PCR reads, gives a single entry per CDR3 protein. Among 550,000 to 750,000 distinct CDR3 sequences listed, about 14% were seen once. Sequenced input: memory CD4+ T cells from blood. The receptors stem from a female donor in good health, serving as a healthy control.

This clonotype was seen a handful of times. V gene TRBV5-1 combines with J gene TRBJ1-1; TRBD1 is a possible D gene (5 bases). The CDR3 consists of 13 residues. Germline CDR1 SGHRS, CDR2 YFSETQ. Trimming shortened V by 7 bases and J by 2 bases, and 12 bases separated the two germline ends. CDR3 amino acids: CASSWGINTEAFF. In nucleotides, the CDR3 is TGCGCCAGCTCCTGGGGGATCAACACTGAAGCTTTCTTT.

The chain has TRBV9 and TRBJ2-5, with D perhaps TRBD2 (5 bases). Germline CDR1 SGDLS, CDR2 YYNGEE. The V gene lost 0 bases and the J gene lost 8 bases, with 17 bases spanning the gap. The CDR3 loop spans 15 amino acids. CDR3 sequence reads: CASSVDLTSAGTQYF. CDR3 in DNA: TGTGCCAGCAGCGTAGATCTCACCTCTGCGGGTACCCAGTACTTC.

This clonotype appeared a few times. This rearrangement joins TRBV6-5 to TRBJ2-1, with 9 positions matching TRBD2. Germline CDR1 MNHEY, CDR2 SVGAGI. CDR3 length: 15 residues. V dropped 5 bases and J dropped 9; count of bases not matched to a gene: 11. CDR3 nucleotide sequence: TGTGCCAGCAGTATCGGGACTAGCAATGAGGGTGAGCAGTTCTTC. Protein product: CASSIGTSNEGEQFF.

This clonotype was found many times. V is TRBV5-1 and J is TRBJ2-6; the D is unclear. CDR1 is SGHRS, CDR2 YFSETQ, per germline. This CDR3 comprises 17 residues. V dropped 0 bases and J dropped 1 base, with 11 bases sitting between them. The CDR3 sequence is CASSLGRMGSGANVLTF. The CDR3 region has the DNA TGCGCCAGCAGCTTGGGACGAATGGGATCTGGGGCCAACGTCCTGACTTTC.

This clonotype has a handful of counts. The J gene is TRBJ1-2, the V gene TRBV7-2, with 8 bases identical to TRBD1. The CDR3 runs 15 residues. The germline V gene encodes CDR1 SGHTA and CDR2 FQGNSA. V shed 5 bases, J shed 5 bases, and the junction held 10 bases outside the gene matches. CDR3 nucleotides: TGTGCCAGCAGCCCCAGGCGGACAGGGTTTTATGGCTACACCTTC. Its protein product is CASSPRRTGFYGYTF.

This clonotype has just a few counts. The rearrangement links TRBV10-3 to TRBJ2-5; 10 nucleotides align to TRBD2. The J segment lost 5 bases and the V segment lost 10 bases, leaving 7 bases of the junction unmatched. The germline V gene has CDR1 ENHRY and CDR2 SYGVKD. The CDR3 totals 13 residues. Written as DNA, the CDR3 is TGTGCCACTCAGCGGGAGGGCGAGGAGACCCAGTACTTC. It yields the protein CATQREGEETQYF.

The chain uses TRBV9 and TRBJ2-7; 7 bases map to TRBD1. V shed 2 bases, J shed 4 bases, and the junction held 6 bases outside the gene matches. The CDR3 has 14 residues. CDR1 and CDR2 (germline): SGDLS, YYNGEE. The CDR3 here is CASSVTGQEYEQYF. The CDR3 DNA is TGTGCCAGCAGCGTGACAGGACAGGAGTACGAGCAGTACTTC. The full variable domain, with the rest looked up from reference TRBV9 and TRBJ2-7, is DSGVTQTPKHLITATGQRVTLRCSPRSGDLSVYWYQQSLDQGLQFLIQYYNGEERAKGNILERFSAQQFPDLHSELNLSSLELGDSALYFCASSVTGQEYEQYFGPGTRLTVT.

This clonotype was counted between two and nine times. The chain recombines TRBV7-2 with TRBJ2-5; 7 positions agree with TRBD1. The V segment lost 5 bases and the J segment 4 bases; nucleotides outside the gene matches: 10. The CDR3 has 15 residues. CDR1 and CDR2 (germline): SGHTA, FQGNSA. CDR3 DNA sequence: TGTGCCAGCAGCCGGGCCTCCAGACAGGGAGAGACCCAGTACTTC. Amino acid sequence: CASSRASRQGETQYF.

This clonotype showed up many times. V gene TRBV20-1 combines with J gene TRBJ2-6; TRBD2 is a possible D gene (5 bases). The CDR3 has 13 amino acids. The V gene's germline CDR1 is DFQATT and CDR2 SNEGSKA (reference sequence). The CDR3 DNA reads as TGCAGCGCCGGGGTCTCTGGGGCCAACGTCCTGACTTTC. Amino acids: CSAGVSGANVLTF.

This clonotype was seen a handful of times. The chain combines TRBV5-6 with TRBJ2-5; D ambiguous. CDR1 and CDR2 (germline): SGHDT, YYEEEE. V lost 1 base to trimming and J lost 10 bases, with 8 bases between them. The CDR3 spans 11 residues. The CDR3 reads CASSLRQVQYF. CDR3 DNA: TGTGCCAGCAGCTTGCGCCAGGTCCAGTACTTC.

V usage is TRBV5-1 and J usage is TRBJ1-1; 7 nucleotides line up with TRBD1. Germline CDR1 is SGHRS and CDR2 is YFSETQ. The V gene end was trimmed by 4 bases and the J gene end by 1 base; junction bases not matched to a gene: 4. The CDR3 totals 14 residues. This chain's CDR3 is CASSNPGGNTEAFF. For the CDR3, the DNA is TGCGCCAGCAGCAACCCAGGGGGGAACACTGAAGCTTTCTTT.

The chain couples TRBV12-3 or TRBV12-4 to TRBJ1-5; 11 nucleotides align to TRBD1. CDR3 length: 16 residues. V lost 1 base and J lost 6; bases outside the gene matches: 5. The CDR3 DNA sequence: TGTGCCAGCAGTTTAGGGACAGGGGGCACGATTCAGCCCCAGCATTTT. Translated: CASSLGTGGTIQPQHF.

At least ten counts were recorded for this clonotype. The gene calls are TRBV4-1 and TRBJ2-7, with TRBD2 identical over 9 bases. CDR1 and CDR2 from the germline V gene are MGHRA and YSYEKL. Losses at the gene ends were 2 bases for V and 7 bases for J; bases not matched to a gene: 3. The length of the CDR3 is 13 residues. Here the CDR3 reads CASSQMTSGEQYF. Here the CDR3 DNA reads TGCGCCAGCAGCCAAATGACTAGCGGTGAGCAGTACTTC.

Only a few counts were recorded for this clonotype. The V and J genes are TRBV18 and TRBJ2-1; 9 nucleotides match TRBD2. Germline lookup yields CDR1 KGHSH and CDR2 LQKENI. V dropped 6 bases and J dropped 7; count of bases not matched to a gene: 13. This CDR3 is built from 16 residues. The CDR3 sequence is CASSSVASGNGNEQFF. The CDR3 coding sequence is TGTGCCAGCTCCAGCGTCGCTAGCGGGAACGGGAATGAGCAGTTCTTC.

This clonotype was observed many times. This rearrangement joins TRBV4-3 to TRBJ2-7; 7 nucleotides agree with TRBD1. Trimming cost V 3 bases and J 2 bases; bases outside gene matches: 7. Per the germline V gene, CDR1 is LGHNA and CDR2 is YSLEER. This CDR3 spans 15 amino acids. CDR3 amino acids: CASSQSGQPTYEQYF. In DNA form, the CDR3 reads TGCGCCAGCAGCCAGTCGGGACAGCCCACCTACGAGCAGTACTTC.

This clonotype was observed a handful of times. The chain joins TRBV28 to TRBJ1-2; weak D call: TRBD1 (6 bases). Germline lookup yields CDR1 MDHEN and CDR2 SYDVKM. V lost 2 bases to trimming and J lost 8 bases, with 12 bases between them. The CDR3 totals 13 residues. The CDR3, as DNA: TGTGCCAGCAGTTTAGGGACATTGATCGGCTACACCTTC. This gives the protein CASSLGTLIGYTF.

This chain links TRBV7-6 with TRBJ1-6; D ambiguous. Trimming took 5 bases from V and 3 from J, leaving 5 bases between them. This CDR3 is built from 13 residues. In germline, CDR1 is SGHVS, CDR2 FNYEAQ. Here the CDR3 reads CASSNLYNSPLHF. CDR3 in DNA: TGTGCCAGCAGCAATCTCTATAATTCACCCCTCCACTTT.

This clonotype was seen a few times. The chain links TRBV7-3 to TRBJ1-1; the D is unclear. This CDR3 region has 15 residues. The V end lost 4 bases, the J end lost 4 bases, and 16 bases lay between the germline ends. Germline CDR1 reads SGHTA; CDR2 reads FQGTGA. The CDR3 DNA reads as TGTGCCAGCAGCTACGGCGGCCCAGGAGGCACTGAAGCTTTCTTT. It encodes CASSYGGPGGTEAFF. Drawing the rest from reference TRBV7-3 and TRBJ1-1, the complete variable domain is GAGVSQTPSNKVTEKGKYVELRCDPISGHTALYWYRQSLGQGPEFLIYFQGTGAADDSGLPNDRFFAVRPEGSVSTLKIQRTERGDSAVYLCASSYGGPGGTEAFFGQGTRLTVV.

The chain carries TRBV20-1 and TRBJ1-1; 8 bases align to TRBD1. CDR1 and CDR2 (germline): DFQATT, SNEGSKA (reference sequence). The CDR3 is made up of 15 amino acids. The V gene end was trimmed by 3 bases and the J gene end by 4 bases; junction bases not matched to a gene: 10. Written as DNA, the CDR3 is TGCAGTGCTAGTCTCAGGGGGCGAGGAGCCACTGAAGCTTTCTTT. It specifies CSASLRGRGATEAFF.

This clonotype was seen ten or more times. The J gene is TRBJ1-1, the V gene TRBV7-3; maybe TRBD1 (5 bases). The V gene lost 4 bases and the J gene lost 1 base, with 13 bases spanning the gap. The CDR3 runs to 15 residues. Germline CDR1 reads SGHTA; CDR2 reads FQGTGA. The CDR3 DNA reads as TGTGCCAGCAGCTACCTCCGGCAGGGGAACACTGAAGCTTTCTTT. Amino acid sequence: CASSYLRQGNTEAFF.

This clonotype showed up many times. This CDR3 is CAWTKPPRSTEAFF. The DNA of the CDR3 is TGTGCCTGGACTAAACCCCCAAGGTCCACTGAAGCTTTCTTT. This chain links TRBV30 with TRBJ1-1, with D unclear. Germline lookup yields CDR1 GTSNPN and CDR2 SVGIG (reference sequence). The CDR3 sequence is 14 residues long. The V end was cut by 4 bases, the J end by 4 bases, with 16 bases between. The whole variable domain, remainder taken from reference TRBV30 and TRBJ1-1, is SQTIHQWPATLVQPVGSPLSLECTVEGTSNPNLYWYRQAAGRGLQLLFYSVGIGQISSEVPQNLSASRPQDRQFILSSKKLLLSDSGFYLCAWTKPPRSTEAFFGQGTRLTVV.